Given below is one TCR beta chain in context. This record comes from a study of T cell clusters in autoimmune cytopenias. Study details: Healthy donor controls had a mean age of approximately 57 years and median age of approximately 60 years.

Germline lookup yields CDR1 SGHRS and CDR2 YFSETQ. CDR3 length equals 14 residues. Some 34,000 genome equivalents of blood DNA were amplified for TRB. TRB was amplified by touch-down multiplex PCR, primer pools A and B combined. TCRdb reworked the multiplex PCR reads into one entry per CDR3 protein, no DNA. The sample yields under 8,000 distinct CDR3 sequences, of which the top ten take up 35% to 45%. A further study also used this sample, focusing on T cell repertoires in aging, cancer and after chemotherapy.

This chain links TRBV5-1 with TRBJ2-3. The sample was peripheral blood. The receptor was isolated from a human donor in good health. CDR3 protein: CASSPVMNTDTQYF.